Presented here are 18 T cell receptor beta chains from one specimen sequenced in a study of siplizumab effects on memory and regulatory T cells. Assay: immunoSEQ multiplex PCR; the TCRdb copy retains only in-frame clones and omits some. The repertoire holds roughly 93,000 clones, about 94% seen once, with approximately 1.4% in the top ten. Sequencing was carried out using non-Treg CD4+ T cells sorted from blood. The source of these receptors is a human donor in good health.

V gene TRBV19 combines with J gene TRBJ1-6; a possible D gene is TRBD1 (5 bases). Germline V lookup: CDR1 LNHDA, CDR2 SQIVND (reference sequence). Trimming removed 10 bases from V and 13 bases from J, with 23 bases in between. The CDR3 is 14 residues long. Here the CDR3 reads CATQSQDTRVPLHF. The CDR3 DNA reads as TGTGCCACCCAGAGTCAGGACACCAGAGTTCCCCTCCACTTT.

V and J are TRBV11-2 and TRBJ1-6, with TRBD1 matching over 8 bases. With V trimmed by 7 bases and J by 2 bases, 4 bases remained unmatched. This CDR3 has 15 residues. Germline CDR1 reads SGHAT; CDR2 reads FQNNGV. CDR3: CASNHRGTYNSPLHF. CDR3 sequence (DNA): TGTGCCAGCAATCACAGGGGGACCTATAATTCACCCCTCCACTTT. Variable domain in full (rest from reference TRBV11-2 and TRBJ1-6): EAGVAQSPRYKIIEKRQSVAFWCNPISGHATLYWYQQILGQGPKLLIQFQNNGVVDDSQLPKDRFSAERLKGVDSTLKIQPAKLEDSAVYLCASNHRGTYNSPLHFGNGTRLTVT.

The chain carries TRBV11-3 and TRBJ2-2, with D unclear. CDR1 and CDR2 from the germline V gene are SGHNT and YENEEA. Between the trimmed V and J ends, which lost 1 base and 4 bases, there was a span of 10 bases. This CDR3 has 15 amino acids. The CDR3 DNA is TGTGCCAGCAGCTTAGGGTCTGCTACCACCGGGGAGCTGTTTTTT. Protein sequence: CASSLGSATTGELFF.

The chain carries TRBV2 and TRBJ1-5, with D possibly being TRBD1 (5 bases). This CDR3 has 15 residues. The ends were cut back, 6 bases at V and 1 base at J, with 13 bases in the middle. Per germline, CDR1 SNHLY and CDR2 FYNNEI. CDR3 sequence: CASSEGGGSNQPQHF. DNA of the CDR3: TGTGCCAGCAGCGAGGGTGGGGGGAGCAATCAGCCCCAGCATTTT.

The chain combines TRBV27 with TRBJ1-4, with a weak D call TRBD1 (5 bases). V was trimmed by 2 bases and J by 3 bases, leaving 10 bases between them. This CDR3 comprises 15 residues. Per germline, CDR1 MNHEY and CDR2 SMNVEV (reference sequence). CDR3 in amino acids: CASSLIGAANEKLFF. The DNA for the CDR3 is TGTGCCAGCAGTTTAATTGGGGCTGCTAATGAAAAACTGTTTTTT.

The chain combines TRBV5-4 with TRBJ2-7, with TRBD2 as a possible D gene (6 bases). V lost 4 bases and J lost 4, with 27 bases in between. Looked up from germline, CDR1 is SGHNT and CDR2 is YYREEE (reference sequence). The CDR3 totals 18 residues. CDR3 nucleotides: TGTGCCAGCAGCCCCGGCCTCCGGTTGAGGGAGGCGAAATACGAGCAGTACTTC. This translates into CASSPGLRLREAKYEQYF.

The chain joins TRBV5-6 to TRBJ1-4, with 10 bases matching TRBD1. The ends lost 1 base at V and 7 bases at J; junction bases unmatched: 4. The CDR3 is 15 residues long. The germline CDR1 and CDR2 sequences are SGHDT and YYEEEE. DNA for the CDR3: TGTGCCAGCAGCTTGCCAGGACAGGGGGGTGAAAAACTGTTTTTT. Protein product: CASSLPGQGGEKLFF.

This sequence joins TRBV6-1 and TRBJ2-7, with 8 bases identical to TRBD2. V gave up 3 bases and J gave up 2 bases; unmatched junction bases: 12. The CDR3 sequence is 17 residues long. Germline values: CDR1 MNHNS, CDR2 SASEGT. Here the CDR3 reads CASSDQETGTRPYEQYF. The DNA for the CDR3 is TGTGCCAGCAGTGACCAGGAAACCGGGACTAGGCCCTACGAGCAGTACTTC.

This chain connects TRBV6-5 to TRBJ2-5; D is unclear. The V gene lost 3 bases and the J gene lost 5 bases, with 13 bases spanning the gap. There are 14 residues in the CDR3. In germline, CDR1 is MNHEY, CDR2 SVGAGI. The CDR3 loop reads CASSYGVIGETQYF. CDR3 bases: TGTGCCAGCAGTTATGGGGTGATTGGCGAGACCCAGTACTTC.

V and J are TRBV29-1 and TRBJ2-5, with D unresolved. This CDR3 has 16 amino acids. V lost 4 bases to trimming and J lost 1 base, with 19 bases between them. Germline V gene lookup returns CDR1 SQVTM and CDR2 ANQGSEA. DNA of the CDR3: TGCAGCGTTGTCCTCCCTCGGCGGCGGACCCAAGAGACCCAGTACTTC. Translated, it gives CSVVLPRRRTQETQYF. Looking up the rest from reference TRBV29-1 and TRBJ2-5 gives the full variable domain: SAVISQKPSRDICQRGTSLTIQCQVDSQVTMMFWYRQQPGQSLTLIATANQGSEATYESGFVIDKFPISRPNLTFSTLTVSNMSPEDSSIYLCSVVLPRRRTQETQYFGPGTRLLVL.

V and J are TRBV9 and TRBJ1-3; D not certain. This CDR3 comprises 14 residues. Germline V gives CDR1 SGDLS, CDR2 YYNGEE. V lost 0 bases and J lost 6, with 10 bases in between. The CDR3 coding sequence is TGTGCCAGCAGCGTAGGTAATCAGAAAAACACCATATATTTT. As protein: CASSVGNQKNTIYF. Based on the CDR3 plus reference TRBV9 and TRBJ1-3, the full variable domain is DSGVTQTPKHLITATGQRVTLRCSPRSGDLSVYWYQQSLDQGLQFLIQYYNGEERAKGNILERFSAQQFPDLHSELNLSSLELGDSALYFCASSVGNQKNTIYFGEGSWLTVV.

The chain carries TRBV5-1 and TRBJ2-2; D is uncertain. Trimming removed 1 base from V and 7 bases from J, with 11 bases in between. The germline gives CDR1 SGHRS, CDR2 YFSETQ. CDR3 size: 14 residues. DNA for the CDR3: TGCGCCAGCAGCTTGAGCGCTTCGGGCGGGGAGCTGTTTTTT. Its protein is CASSLSASGGELFF.

The chain employs TRBV6-5 and TRBJ1-2; TRBD1 agrees at 8 bases. J was trimmed by 5 bases and V by 6 bases; bases with no gene match: 11. The germline gives CDR1 MNHEY, CDR2 SVGAGI. The CDR3 contains 15 residues. The CDR3 region is CASRQGDILPYGYTF. The CDR3 nucleotides are TGTGCCAGCAGACAGGGGGACATCCTACCTTATGGCTACACCTTC.

This rearrangement joins TRBV7-8 to TRBJ1-3, with no clear D. CDR3 length equals 13 residues. V was shortened by 5 bases and J by 0 bases, with 5 bases between the two germline ends. Germline V gene lookup returns CDR1 SGHVS and CDR2 FQNEAQ. This CDR3 reads CASSTSSGNTIYF. DNA for the CDR3: TGTGCCAGCAGCACTAGCTCTGGAAACACCATATATTTT.

The chain uses TRBV7-6 and TRBJ2-7, with D perhaps TRBD1 (6 bases). V was cut by 2 bases and J by 5 bases, with 7 bases left in between. CDR3 size: 12 residues. Per germline, CDR1 SGHVS and CDR2 FNYEAQ. The CDR3 bases are TGTGCCAGCAGCTTACAGGGGCACGAGCAGTACTTC. It encodes CASSLQGHEQYF.

This chain uses TRBV25-1 with TRBJ2-7; no clear D gene. Germline CDR1 is MGHDK and CDR2 is SYGVNS. Trimming removed 3 bases from V and 4 bases from J, with 13 bases in between. The CDR3 is made up of 14 amino acids. This chain's CDR3 is CASSERLNGYEQYF. DNA of the CDR3: TGTGCCAGCAGTGAGCGACTCAATGGGTACGAGCAGTACTTC.

The chain carries TRBV19 and TRBJ1-2, with 7 bases lining up with TRBD1. Germline CDR1 reads LNHDA; CDR2 reads SQIVND (reference sequence). The CDR3 is 15 amino acids. The junction had 13 bases not matched to a gene; V was cut back by 8 bases and J by 4 bases. The CDR3 coding sequence is TGTGCCAGTTTCCCAGCTACAGGGGCCGGCTATGGCTACACCTTC. Translating gives CASFPATGAGYGYTF.

The chain has TRBV4-2 and TRBJ2-7, with D possibly TRBD1 on 6 matching bases. CDR1 and CDR2 from the germline V gene are LGHNA and YNFKEQ. The CDR3 is made up of 17 amino acids. Trimming removed 0 bases from V and 0 bases from J, with 15 bases in between. The CDR3 sequence is CASSQERGGAASYEQYF. In nucleotides, the CDR3 is TGTGCCAGCAGCCAAGAACGAGGGGGAGCGGCCTCCTACGAGCAGTACTTC.